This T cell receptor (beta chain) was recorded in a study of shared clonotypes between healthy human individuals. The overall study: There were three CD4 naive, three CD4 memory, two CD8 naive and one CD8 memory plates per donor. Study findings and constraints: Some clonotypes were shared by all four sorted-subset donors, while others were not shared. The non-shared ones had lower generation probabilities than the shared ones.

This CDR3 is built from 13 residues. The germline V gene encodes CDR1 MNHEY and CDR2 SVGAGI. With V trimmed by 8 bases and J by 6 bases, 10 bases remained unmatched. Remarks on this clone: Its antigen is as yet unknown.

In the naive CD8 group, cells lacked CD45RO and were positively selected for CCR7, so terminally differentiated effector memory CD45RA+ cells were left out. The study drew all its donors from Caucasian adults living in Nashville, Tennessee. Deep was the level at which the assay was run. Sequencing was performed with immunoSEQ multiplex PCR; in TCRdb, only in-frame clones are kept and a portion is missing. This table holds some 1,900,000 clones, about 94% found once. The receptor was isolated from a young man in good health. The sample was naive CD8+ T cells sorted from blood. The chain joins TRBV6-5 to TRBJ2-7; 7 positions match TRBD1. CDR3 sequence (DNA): TGTGCCAGCGGAGTTTACAGGGGAGTCGAGCAGTACTTC. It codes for CASGVYRGVEQYF.